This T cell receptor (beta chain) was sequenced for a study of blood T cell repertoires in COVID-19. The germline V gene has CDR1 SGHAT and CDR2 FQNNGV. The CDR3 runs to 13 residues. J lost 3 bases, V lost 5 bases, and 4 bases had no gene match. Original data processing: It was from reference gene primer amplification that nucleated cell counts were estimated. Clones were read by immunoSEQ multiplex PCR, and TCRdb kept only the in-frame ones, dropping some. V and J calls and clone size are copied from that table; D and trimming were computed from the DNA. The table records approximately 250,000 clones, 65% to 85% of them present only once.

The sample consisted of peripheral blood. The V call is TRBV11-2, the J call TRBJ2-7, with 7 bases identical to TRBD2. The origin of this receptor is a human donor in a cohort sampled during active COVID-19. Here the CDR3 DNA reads TGTGCCAGCAGCGTAGGGGACTACTACGAGCAGTACTTC. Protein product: CASSVGDYYEQYF.